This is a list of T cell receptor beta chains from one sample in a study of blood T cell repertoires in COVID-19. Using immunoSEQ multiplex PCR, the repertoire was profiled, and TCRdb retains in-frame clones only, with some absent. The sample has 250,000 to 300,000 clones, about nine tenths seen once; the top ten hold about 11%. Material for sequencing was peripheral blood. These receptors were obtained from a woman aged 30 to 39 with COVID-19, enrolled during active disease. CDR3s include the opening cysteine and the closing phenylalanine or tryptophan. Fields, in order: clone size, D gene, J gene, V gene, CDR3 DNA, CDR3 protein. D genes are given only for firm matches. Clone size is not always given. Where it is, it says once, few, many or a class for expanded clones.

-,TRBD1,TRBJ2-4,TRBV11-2,TGTGCCAGCATGCGGGACAGGGGAAACATTCAGTACTTC,CASMRDRGNIQYF
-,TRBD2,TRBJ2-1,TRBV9,TGTGCCAGCAGCCGCCTAGCGGAGAACTACAATGAGCAGTTCTTC,CASSRLAENYNEQFF
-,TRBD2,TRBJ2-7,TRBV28,TGTGCCAGCAGCCAGTTAGGCTCATATGGACTAGCGGGAGGAGGGAGGCAGGCGCAGTACTTC,CASSQLGSYGLAGGGRQAQYF
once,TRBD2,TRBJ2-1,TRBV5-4,TGTGCCAGCAGCCCTATAGCGGGAGCCCTGGGCACCTACAATGAGCAGTTCTTC,CASSPIAGALGTYNEQFF
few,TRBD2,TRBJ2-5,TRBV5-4,TGTGCCAGCAGCACGGGACTAGCGAGAGTGGAGACCCAGTACTTC,CASSTGLARVETQYF
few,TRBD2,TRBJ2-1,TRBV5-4,TGTGCCAGCAGCCCCCTCGGAGGGAGGGCCTTGGATGAGCAGTTCTTC,CASSPLGGRALDEQFF
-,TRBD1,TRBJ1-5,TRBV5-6,TGTGCCAGCAGACGTCAAGGGGGGACAGGAGAGCATTTT,CASRRQGGTGEHF
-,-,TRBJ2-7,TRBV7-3,TGTGCCAGCAGCCCGTTGGACGGGAACGAGCAGTACTTC,CASSPLDGNEQYF
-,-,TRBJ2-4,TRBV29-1,TGCAGCGTTGACGGCGGGGACATTCAGTACTTC,CSVDGGDIQYF
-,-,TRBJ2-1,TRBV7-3,TGTGCCAGCAGCTTAAGCCCGGGAAACGCCTACAATGAGCAGTTCTTC,CASSLSPGNAYNEQFF
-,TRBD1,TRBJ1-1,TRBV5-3,TGTGCCAGAAGCTTGACACTATGGACAGGGGTTGAAGCTTTCTTT,CARSLTLWTGVEAFF
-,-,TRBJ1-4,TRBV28,TGTGCCAGCAGTTTATTATGGGCCACTAATGAAAAACTGTTTTTT,CASSLLWATNEKLFF
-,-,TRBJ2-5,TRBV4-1,TGCGCCAGCAGCCGGTACAGGAACCAAGAGACCCAGTACTTC,CASSRYRNQETQYF
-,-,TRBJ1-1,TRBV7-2,TGTGCCAGCAGCTCCCGGCGGGGGCCGAAGGACGATTTCTTT,CASSSRRGPKDDFF
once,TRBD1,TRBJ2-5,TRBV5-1,TGCGCCAGCAGCGCGACAGGGGGTGGTGAGACCCAGTACTTC,CASSATGGGETQYF
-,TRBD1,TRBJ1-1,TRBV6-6,TGTGCCAGCAGTTACCTTACAGGGGTAAGGACTGAAGCTTTCTTT,CASSYLTGVRTEAFF
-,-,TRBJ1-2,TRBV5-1,TGCGCCAGCAGCTTGGGGGCCTATGGCTACACCTTC,CASSLGAYGYTF
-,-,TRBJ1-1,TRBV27,TGTGCCAGCAGCCTGGGGCAGAACACTGAAGCTTTCTTT,CASSLGQNTEAFF
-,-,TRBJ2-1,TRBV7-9,TGTGCCAGCAGCCTATCTTCAGGGCTATGGATGAATGAGCAGTTCTTC,CASSLSSGLWMNEQFF
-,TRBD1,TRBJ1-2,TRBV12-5,TGTGCTAGTGCCATCCAGGGGGCCCGAGGCTACACCTTC,CASAIQGARGYTF
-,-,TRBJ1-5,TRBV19,TGTGCCAGTAGCTGGGGGAGGAACCAGCCCCAGCATTTT,CASSWGRNQPQHF
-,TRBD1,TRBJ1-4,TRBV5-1,TGCGCCAGCAGCTCCCACCCCGGGACAGCCAATGAAAAACTGTTTTTT,CASSSHPGTANEKLFF
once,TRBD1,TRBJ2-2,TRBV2,TGTGCCAGCAGTGAATCTCGCACAGGGGGCACCGGGGAGCTGTTTTTT,CASSESRTGGTGELFF
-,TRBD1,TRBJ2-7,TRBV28,TGTGCCAGCAGGTCTCATGGGGACAGGGCGGGGGAGCAGTACTTC,CASRSHGDRAGEQYF
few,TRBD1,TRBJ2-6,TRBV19,TGTGCCAGTAGTCAAAGAGGGGGCGCTGGGGCCAACGTCCTGACTTTC,CASSQRGGAGANVLTF